These T cell receptor beta chains were read from a single sample in a study of cytomegalovirus exposure and HLA in healthy donors. Only in-frame clones appear in the TCRdb table, and some are missing; sequencing was by immunoSEQ multiplex PCR. The sample includes some 40,000 clones. The sample consisted of PBMCs. Receptors originate from a human donor in good health. Both conserved end residues are part of each CDR3. The order of the fields is D gene, J gene, V gene, clone size, CDR3 length, CDR3 protein, CDR3 DNA. D genes are given only for firm matches. Rows may omit the clone size; those that give it use once, few, many or a size class.

d_call: TRBD1; j_call: TRBJ1-2; v_call: TRBV5-1; clone_size: .; cdr3_length: 14; cdr3_aa: CASSPPGQSYGYTF; cdr3_nt: TGCGCCAGCAGCCCGCCGGGACAGAGCTATGGCTACACCTTC
d_call: .; j_call: TRBJ1-2; v_call: TRBV7-2; clone_size: .; cdr3_length: 13; cdr3_aa: CASSLGTRESYTF; cdr3_nt: TGTGCCAGCAGCTTAGGTACGCGGGAGAGCTACACCTTC
d_call: .; j_call: TRBJ1-3; v_call: TRBV30; clone_size: .; cdr3_length: 16; cdr3_aa: CAWSVSGAAGGNTIYF; cdr3_nt: TGTGCCTGGAGTGTCTCGGGGGCAGCGGGAGGAAACACCATATATTTT
d_call: .; j_call: TRBJ2-5; v_call: TRBV5-1; clone_size: .; cdr3_length: 14; cdr3_aa: CASSLVVFQETQYF; cdr3_nt: TGCGCCAGCAGCTTGGTTGTCTTCCAAGAGACCCAGTACTTC
d_call: .; j_call: TRBJ1-3; v_call: TRBV28; clone_size: .; cdr3_length: 14; cdr3_aa: CASQDTASGNTIYF; cdr3_nt: TGTGCCAGCCAGGACACCGCCTCTGGAAACACCATATATTTT
d_call: .; j_call: TRBJ1-5; v_call: TRBV19; clone_size: .; cdr3_length: 14; cdr3_aa: CASSIDPGNQPQHF; cdr3_nt: TGTGCCAGTAGTATAGATCCGGGCAATCAGCCCCAGCATTTT
d_call: .; j_call: TRBJ2-7; v_call: TRBV14; clone_size: .; cdr3_length: 16; cdr3_aa: CASSHPRGTSSYEQYF; cdr3_nt: TGTGCCAGCAGCCACCCCCGGGGGACGAGCTCCTACGAGCAGTACTTC
d_call: .; j_call: TRBJ1-4; v_call: TRBV18; clone_size: .; cdr3_length: 13; cdr3_aa: CASSLGQNEKLFF; cdr3_nt: TGTGCCAGCTCCCTCGGACAGAATGAAAAACTGTTTTTT
d_call: .; j_call: TRBJ2-4; v_call: TRBV28; clone_size: .; cdr3_length: 15; cdr3_aa: CASSLPPGKGNIQYF; cdr3_nt: TGTGCCAGCAGTTTGCCCCCGGGGAAAGGGAACATTCAGTACTTC
d_call: .; j_call: TRBJ2-7; v_call: TRBV5-1; clone_size: .; cdr3_length: 12; cdr3_aa: CASSPESYEQYF; cdr3_nt: TGCGCCAGCAGCCCAGAAAGCTACGAGCAGTACTTC
d_call: .; j_call: TRBJ1-2; v_call: TRBV6-1; clone_size: .; cdr3_length: 14; cdr3_aa: CASRPGPDGYGYTF; cdr3_nt: TGTGCCAGCAGGCCAGGCCCCGACGGCTATGGCTACACCTTC
d_call: .; j_call: TRBJ2-3; v_call: TRBV20-1; clone_size: .; cdr3_length: 11; cdr3_aa: CSATGHDTQYF; cdr3_nt: TGCAGTGCTACAGGACACGATACGCAGTATTTT
d_call: .; j_call: TRBJ2-7; v_call: TRBV7-9; clone_size: .; cdr3_length: 15; cdr3_aa: CASSTTTGSAYEQYF; cdr3_nt: TGTGCCAGCAGCACTACCACAGGGTCGGCCTACGAGCAGTACTTC
d_call: .; j_call: TRBJ1-1; v_call: TRBV7-3; clone_size: medium-sized; cdr3_length: 13; cdr3_aa: CASSLNSGTEAFF; cdr3_nt: TGTGCCAGCAGCTTAAATTCGGGCACTGAAGCTTTCTTT
d_call: .; j_call: TRBJ1-2; v_call: TRBV19; clone_size: .; cdr3_length: 15; cdr3_aa: CASSIEWASRYGYTF; cdr3_nt: TGTGCCAGTAGTATAGAATGGGCCAGCCGGTATGGCTACACCTTC
d_call: .; j_call: TRBJ2-1; v_call: TRBV6-1; clone_size: .; cdr3_length: 16; cdr3_aa: CASSGGHGSPNNEQFF; cdr3_nt: TGTGCCAGCAGTGGCGGACATGGAAGTCCAAACAATGAGCAGTTCTTC
d_call: TRBD1; j_call: TRBJ2-6; v_call: TRBV7-6; clone_size: .; cdr3_length: 20; cdr3_aa: CASSPGPGQGPNSGANVLTF; cdr3_nt: TGTGCCAGCAGCCCCGGCCCGGGACAGGGGCCGAACTCTGGGGCCAACGTCCTGACTTTC
d_call: TRBD1; j_call: TRBJ2-1; v_call: TRBV4-1; clone_size: .; cdr3_length: 16; cdr3_aa: CASSQVGTVADNEQFF; cdr3_nt: TGCGCCAGCAGCCAAGTAGGGACAGTAGCTGACAATGAGCAGTTCTTC
d_call: .; j_call: TRBJ1-4; v_call: TRBV4-2; clone_size: .; cdr3_length: 15; cdr3_aa: CASRGGGNLDEKLFF; cdr3_nt: TGTGCCAGCAGAGGGGGGGGAAATTTGGATGAAAAACTGTTTTTT
d_call: TRBD1; j_call: TRBJ1-2; v_call: TRBV4-1; clone_size: .; cdr3_length: 14; cdr3_aa: CASSQGTGDYGYTF; cdr3_nt: TGCGCCAGCAGCCAAGGGACAGGGGACTATGGCTACACCTTC
d_call: .; j_call: TRBJ2-3; v_call: TRBV6-5; clone_size: .; cdr3_length: 13; cdr3_aa: CASSYSSGDTQYF; cdr3_nt: TGTGCCAGCAGTTACTCGAGCGGGGATACGCAGTATTTT
d_call: TRBD2; j_call: TRBJ2-2; v_call: TRBV19; clone_size: .; cdr3_length: 16; cdr3_aa: CASYPTQRGSTGELFF; cdr3_nt: TGTGCCAGTTATCCCACTCAGCGGGGGTCCACCGGGGAGCTGTTTTTT
d_call: TRBD2; j_call: TRBJ2-5; v_call: TRBV6-5; clone_size: .; cdr3_length: 15; cdr3_aa: CASSYHMTSGETQYF; cdr3_nt: TGTGCCAGCAGCTACCATATGACTAGCGGGGAGACCCAGTACTTC
d_call: .; j_call: TRBJ2-7; v_call: TRBV29-1; clone_size: .; cdr3_length: 11; cdr3_aa: CSALTGREQYF; cdr3_nt: TGCAGCGCACTGACAGGTCGGGAGCAGTACTTC
d_call: .; j_call: TRBJ2-7; v_call: TRBV7-8; clone_size: .; cdr3_length: 15; cdr3_aa: CASSLAYGGTYEQYF; cdr3_nt: TGTGCCAGCAGCTTAGCGTACGGGGGAACCTACGAGCAGTACTTC
d_call: TRBD1; j_call: TRBJ2-2; v_call: TRBV19; clone_size: .; cdr3_length: 14; cdr3_aa: CASMDRLMSGELFF; cdr3_nt: TGTGCCAGTATGGACAGGCTAATGTCCGGGGAGCTGTTTTTT
d_call: .; j_call: TRBJ1-5; v_call: TRBV27; clone_size: .; cdr3_length: 14; cdr3_aa: CASSLIGSNQPQHF; cdr3_nt: TGTGCCAGCAGTTTAATCGGGAGCAATCAGCCCCAGCATTTT
d_call: .; j_call: TRBJ2-3; v_call: TRBV5-1; clone_size: .; cdr3_length: 16; cdr3_aa: CASSLEFAGRGDTQYF; cdr3_nt: TGCGCCAGCAGCTTGGAGTTTGCGGGGCGAGGAGATACGCAGTATTTT
d_call: .; j_call: TRBJ1-2; v_call: TRBV25-1; clone_size: .; cdr3_length: 13; cdr3_aa: CASSRTVPYGYTF; cdr3_nt: TGTGCCAGCAGTAGGACAGTCCCCTATGGCTACACCTTC
d_call: TRBD1; j_call: TRBJ2-2; v_call: TRBV7-8; clone_size: .; cdr3_length: 15; cdr3_aa: CASSPGQRDTGELFF; cdr3_nt: TGTGCCAGCAGCCCGGGACAGCGAGACACCGGGGAGCTGTTTTTT
d_call: .; j_call: TRBJ1-4; v_call: TRBV9; clone_size: .; cdr3_length: 13; cdr3_aa: CASSYFPGEKLFF; cdr3_nt: TGTGCCAGCAGCTACTTTCCGGGGGAAAAACTGTTTTTT
d_call: TRBD1; j_call: TRBJ1-5; v_call: TRBV4-2; clone_size: .; cdr3_length: 19; cdr3_aa: CASSQEPGTGDSSNQPQHF; cdr3_nt: TGTGCCAGCAGCCAGGAACCCGGGACAGGGGACTCTAGCAATCAGCCCCAGCATTTT